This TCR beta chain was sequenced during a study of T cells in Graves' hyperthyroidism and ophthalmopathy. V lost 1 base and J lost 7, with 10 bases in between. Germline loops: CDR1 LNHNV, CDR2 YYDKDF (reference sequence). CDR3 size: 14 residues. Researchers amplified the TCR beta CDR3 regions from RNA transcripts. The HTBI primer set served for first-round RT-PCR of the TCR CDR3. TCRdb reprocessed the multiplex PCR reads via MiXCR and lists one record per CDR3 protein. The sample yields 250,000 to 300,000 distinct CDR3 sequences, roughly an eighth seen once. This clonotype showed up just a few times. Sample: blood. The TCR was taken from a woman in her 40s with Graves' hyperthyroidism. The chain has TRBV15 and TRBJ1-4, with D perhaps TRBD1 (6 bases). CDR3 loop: CATSRGGGGEKLFF. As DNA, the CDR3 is TGTGCCACCAGCAGAGGAGGGGGTGGTGAAAAACTGTTTTTT.